A single sample gave rise to the 8 T cell receptor beta chains below, sequenced in a study of T cell repertoires in cytomegalovirus infection. TCRdb re-called the reads through MiXCR, storing one row per CDR3 protein. The repertoire holds hundreds of thousands of distinct CDR3 sequences, with less than 35% as singletons. Antigen specificity for these receptors is unknown. Here the sequenced sample was cultured CD8+ T cells from PBMCs, taken from culture after CMV antigen stimulation. All receptors derive from a human donor in good health (CMV status not recorded). Some clones in this sample may be carry-over from other donors' samples.

The chain is built from TRBV12-5 and TRBJ2-2; a weak D match, TRBD2 (5 bases). This CDR3 has 14 amino acids. Trimming removed 3 bases from V and 4 bases from J, with 9 bases in between. Germline V gene sequence: CDR1 LGHNT, CDR2 FRNRAP. The CDR3 DNA is TGTGCTAGTGGTTTACGGGGTCCCACCGGGGAGCTGTTTTTT. Protein product: CASGLRGPTGELFF. Using reference TRBV12-5 and TRBJ2-2 for the parts outside the CDR3, the full variable domain is DARVTQTPRHKVTEMGQEVTMRCQPILGHNTVFWYRQTMMQGLELLAYFRNRAPLDDSGMPKDRFSAEMPDATLATLKIQPSEPRDSAVYFCASGLRGPTGELFFGEGSRLTVL.

This clonotype was observed a handful of times. This chain links TRBV6-5 with TRBJ1-2; 7 nucleotides agree with TRBD1. This CDR3 is 12 amino acids long. The ends lost 5 bases at V and 9 bases at J; junction bases unmatched: 6. Per germline, CDR1 MNHEY and CDR2 SVGAGI. The CDR3 DNA follows: TGTGCCAGCAGTCCCAGGGGACAGCGCTACACCTTC. This encodes CASSPRGQRYTF.

There are many counts of this clonotype. This chain links TRBV7-2 with TRBJ1-5; D uncertain. The CDR3 extends over 15 amino acids. V lost 2 bases and J lost 3, with 11 bases in between. In germline, CDR1 is SGHTA, CDR2 FQGNSA. The CDR3 is CASSLPGRYNQPQHF. The CDR3 region has the DNA TGTGCCAGCAGCTTACCCGGCAGATACAATCAGCCCCAGCATTTT. The whole variable domain, remainder taken from reference TRBV7-2 and TRBJ1-5, is GAGVSQSPSNKVTEKGKDVELRCDPISGHTALYWYRQSLGQGLEFLIYFQGNSAPDKSGLPSDRFSAERTGGSVSTLTIQRTQQEDSAVYLCASSLPGRYNQPQHFGDGTRLSIL.

This clonotype was detected only a few times. This sequence joins TRBV7-3 and TRBJ2-1; 8 nucleotides agree with TRBD1. With 2 bases clipped from V and 8 bases from J, the junction kept 23 bases outside the gene matches. This CDR3 has 20 amino acids. CDR1 SGHTA and CDR2 FQGTGA come from the germline V gene. The CDR3 DNA sequence: TGTGCCAGCAGCTTACCCCCGGACAGGGAAGCCTACACGAACCTCCATGAGCAGTTCTTC. Residues: CASSLPPDREAYTNLHEQFF.

This clonotype has only a few counts. The chain couples TRBV6-5 to TRBJ2-7; either TRBD1 or TRBD2 may supply D (5 bases each). Deletions cut 0 bases from V and 3 bases from J, with 12 bases between. Germline assignment: CDR1 MNHEY and CDR2 SVGAGI. This CDR3 comprises 15 residues. CDR3 nucleotides: TGTGCCAGCAGTTACTCTGAGGGGCCAGGCTACGAGCAGTACTTC. This translates into CASSYSEGPGYEQYF.

This chain connects TRBV19 to TRBJ1-1; D ambiguous. Deletions cut 0 bases from V and 9 bases from J, with 14 bases between. The CDR3 has 14 amino acids. The germline V gene encodes CDR1 LNHDA and CDR2 SQIVND (reference sequence). DNA for the CDR3: TGTGCCAGTAGTATAGATCGGGGAGGTCGGAAAGCTTTCTTT. This translates into CASSIDRGGRKAFF.

In its sample, this clonotype was seen many times. This chain uses TRBV7-2 with TRBJ1-2; the D gene is possibly TRBD1 (6 bases). There are 15 residues in the CDR3. V lost 5 bases to trimming and J lost 2 bases, with 15 bases between them. CDR1 and CDR2 (germline): SGHTA, FQGNSA. The CDR3 coding sequence is TGTGCCAGCAGCCTCAGTGGGGGCGCGAACTATGGCTACACCTTC. It specifies CASSLSGGANYGYTF.

The chain carries TRBV12-3 or TRBV12-4 and TRBJ1-2; D ambiguous. The length of the CDR3 is 13 residues. V was shortened by 2 bases and J by 11 bases, with 15 bases between the two germline ends. CDR3 sequence reads: CASSLTVNRAYTF. CDR3 bases: TGTGCCAGCAGTTTAACGGTCAATCGAGCATACACCTTC.